Listed here are 30 T cell receptor beta chains from one sample, sequenced in a study of tissue T cells after allogeneic stem cell transplantation. Assay used: immunoSEQ multiplex PCR; TCRdb lists only in-frame clones, some missing. The repertoire holds around 8,700 clones, with roughly 44% as singletons. Time point noted: mouse harvest day 7 after allogeneic transplant. Mouse grafts combined 10^7 T-cell-depleted bone marrow cells with 10^6 splenic CD5+ T cells. The sample was skin. The receptors here all came from a female BALB/c mouse given C57BL/6 T cells with graft-versus-host disease after an allogeneic hematopoietic cell transplant.

As for this clone: Mouse germline and gene names are used. The CDR3 is cut off 1 residue early in the read; its end comes from the germline J gene. This chain uses TRBV13-2 with TRBJ2-7; 7 nucleotides match TRBD1. V trimming: 3 bases; J trimming: 6 bases; junction bases outside the gene matches: 6. Germline CDR1 NNHNN, CDR2 SYGAGS (reference sequence). The CDR3 totals 13 residues. The covered CDR3 bases are TGTGCCAGCGGTGTCGGGACAGAAGTTGAACAGTAC. Translating it yields CASGVGTEVEQY. The CDR3, in full, reads CASGVGTEVEQYF.

As for this clone: The gene symbols are mouse symbols. The read finishes 1 residue shy of the CDR3 end, and the germline J gene is used to complete it. This sample includes further DNA sequences coding for the same CDR3. The chain combines TRBV26 with TRBJ2-4; D is possibly TRBD1 (5 bases). The CDR3 loop spans 13 amino acids. Germline CDR1 reads KGHPV; CDR2 reads FQNQEV (reference sequence). Between the trimmed V and J ends, which lost 4 bases and 0 bases, there was a span of 5 bases. The sequenced part of the CDR3 DNA is TGTGCCAGCAGTCGGACAAGTCAAAACACCTTGTAC. Protein: CASSRTSQNTLY. The whole CDR3 protein is CASSRTSQNTLYF.

With respect to this clone: Genes and germline come from the mouse. Coverage ceases 1 residue before the CDR3 finishes, and the germline J gene fills in the end. The gene calls are TRBV16 and TRBJ2-1; 9 bases match TRBD2. Per germline, CDR1 SGHSA and CDR2 FRNQAP. The CDR3 is made up of 15 amino acids. V was clipped by 4 bases and J by 6 bases; unmatched bases: 7. Here the CDR3 reads CASSSPLGGPAEQFF. Incomplete CDR3 DNA: TGTGCAAGCAGCTCGCCACTGGGGGGTCCTGCTGAGCAGTTC.

On this clone itself: Gene names and germline match the mouse. The CDR3 end lies 1 residue beyond the end of the read and is filled in from the germline J gene. V is TRBV26 and J is TRBJ1-1, with D possibly being TRBD1 (6 bases). Germline assignment: CDR1 KGHPV and CDR2 FQNQEV (reference sequence). The CDR3 runs to 14 residues. With 6 bases removed from V and 5 bases from J, the gap between germline ends came to 16 bases. The DNA read from the CDR3 is TGTGCCAGCAGGTGGACGGGGGCGGGGACAGAAGTCTTC. Translated: CASRWTGAGTEVF. The whole CDR3 sequence reads CASRWTGAGTEVFF.

Turning to this clone: The gene names here belong to mouse. The CDR3 end is not reached by the read, which stops 1 residue before it; the germline J gene fills it in. V gene TRBV4 combines with J gene TRBJ2-7, with D uncertain. The CDR3 is 12 residues long. V was cut by 4 bases and J by 3 bases, with 7 bases left in between. CDR1 and CDR2 from the germline V gene are LGHDT and YNNKQL (reference sequence). The CDR3 here is CASSFRLYEQYF. CDR3 DNA (partial): TGTGCCAGCAGCTTCCGACTCTATGAACAGTAC.

Comments on this clone: Genes here carry mouse names. The read terminates 1 residue before the CDR3 end, so the remaining end is supplied by the germline J gene. The chain employs TRBV1 and TRBJ1-4; 9 bases map to TRBD1. After removal of 3 bases from V and 1 base from J, the junction contained 3 bases not matched to a gene. The CDR3 runs 16 residues. CDR1 is NSQYPW, CDR2 LRSPGD, per germline (reference sequence). This CDR3 reads CTCSAPGQGSNERLFF. The sequenced part of the CDR3 DNA is TGCACCTGCAGTGCGCCGGGACAGGGTTCCAACGAAAGATTATTT. Full variable domain (missing parts from reference TRBV1 and TRBJ1-4): VTLLEQNPRWRLVPRGQAVNLRCILKNSQYPWMSWYQQDLQKQLQWLFTLRSPGDKEVKSLPGADYLATRVTDTELRLQVANMSQGRTLYCTCSAPGQGSNERLFFGHGTKLSVL.

As to this clone: Gene names refer to mouse genes. The missing CDR3 end, 1 residue past where the read stops, is filled in from the germline J gene. The chain joins TRBV26 to TRBJ1-6, with D possibly matching TRBD1 (5 bases). TRBJ1-6 is known as an ORF, though its function is uncertain. Germline CDR1 is KGHPV and CDR2 is FQNQEV (reference sequence). The CDR3 length is 14 residues. V was cut by 5 bases and J by 2 bases, with 7 bases left in between. CDR3 protein: CASSDSPYNSPLYF. The sequenced part of the CDR3 DNA is TGTGCCAGCAGTGACAGCCCCTATAATTCGCCCCTCTAC.

About this clone itself: All gene names here are mouse names. The read ends 1 residue before the CDR3 terminus; that terminus is restored from the germline J gene. The chain employs TRBV16 and TRBJ2-1; the D gene is possibly TRBD1 (6 bases). Germline lookup yields CDR1 SGHSA and CDR2 FRNQAP. The CDR3 covers 14 residues. V lost 7 bases and J lost 3, with 13 bases in between. The sequenced part of the CDR3 DNA is TGTGCAAGCAATACCGGGACAATCTATGCTGAGCAGTTC. It encodes CASNTGTIYAEQF. The full CDR3 is CASNTGTIYAEQFF.

By proportion, this clone is medium-sized. Mouse gene names apply. Read data end 1 residue before the CDR3 end; the end is taken from the germline J gene. The chain carries TRBV29 and TRBJ2-7; 11 bases are a match to TRBD2. This CDR3 is 14 amino acids long. The trim removed 6 bases at V and 6 bases at J, leaving 7 bases unmatched. Germline CDR1 MSHET, CDR2 SYDVDS. The sequenced part of the CDR3 DNA is TGTGCTAGCAGCCCCGGGACTGGGGGATTTGAACAGTAC. This gives the protein CASSPGTGGFEQY. The CDR3 as a whole reads CASSPGTGGFEQYF.

With respect to this clone: Gene names and germline match the mouse. The CDR3 is cut off 1 residue early in the read; its end comes from the germline J gene. V gene TRBV26 combines with J gene TRBJ2-4; D may be TRBD1 or TRBD2 (5 bases each). Trimming removed 5 bases at V and 0 bases at J, with 6 bases between. The CDR3 runs to 13 residues. Germline V gene data show CDR1 as KGHPV and CDR2 as FQNQEV (reference sequence). Incomplete CDR3 DNA: TGTGCCAGCAGTGGGGGAAGTCAAAACACCTTGTAC. Protein product: CASSGGSQNTLY. The CDR3, in full, reads CASSGGSQNTLYF.

In the case of this clone: The gene symbols are mouse symbols. The read is 1 residue too short to cover the CDR3 end, so that end is filled in from the germline J gene. The chain joins TRBV20 to TRBJ1-6, with 7 bases identical to TRBD1. TRBJ1-6 is recorded as an ORF, its role being uncertain. Germline V CDR1 and CDR2: GFQATS, STVNSAI. The length of the CDR3 is 15 residues. The V gene end was trimmed by 1 base and the J gene end by 4 bases; junction bases not matched to a gene: 4. The covered CDR3 bases are TGTGGTGCTAGGGGACAGGGACCGTATAATTCGCCCCTCTAC. Amino acids: CGARGQGPYNSPLY. The whole CDR3 is CGARGQGPYNSPLYF.

This clone was found a few times. The genes are named according to mouse. The sequence runs out 1 residue before the end of the CDR3; the remainder is reconstructed from the germline J gene. The rearrangement joins TRBV3 to TRBJ1-4; D not certain. This CDR3 is built from 15 residues. Per the germline V gene, CDR1 is SNHLY and CDR2 is FYNGKV (reference sequence). V lost 1 base and J lost 4, with 10 bases in between. The CDR3 region is CASSLDGRRNERLFF. The CDR3 bases that were read are TGTGCCAGCAGCTTAGACGGACGGCGCAACGAAAGATTATTT. Based on the CDR3 plus reference TRBV3 and TRBJ1-4, the full variable domain is GPKVLQIPSHQIIDMGQMVTLNCDPVSNHLYFYWYKQILGQQMEFLVNFYNGKVMEKSKLFKDQFSVERPDGSYFTLKIQPTALEDSAVYFCASSLDGRRNERLFFGHGTKLSVL.

Details on this clone: Mouse names are used for the genes. The sequenced fragment ends 1 residue before the CDR3 boundary, so the rest is inferred from the germline J gene. The genes are TRBV1 and TRBJ1-5, with 10 bases lining up with TRBD1. Germline V gene lookup returns CDR1 NSQYPW and CDR2 LRSPGD (reference sequence). The CDR3 totals 13 residues. Germline trimming cut 8 bases from V and 2 bases from J; bases unmatched to any gene: 0. The sequenced part of the CDR3 DNA is TGCACCTGCGGACAGGGGGACAACCAGGCTCCGCTT. This encodes CTCGQGDNQAPL. The whole CDR3 protein is CTCGQGDNQAPLF.

To note about this clone: The gene names here belong to mouse. The read finishes 1 residue shy of the CDR3 end, and the germline J gene is used to complete it. The same CDR3 can be traced to other DNA sequences in this sample. The V and J genes are TRBV16 and TRBJ2-7; D possibly corresponds to TRBD2 (7 bases). CDR1 SGHSA and CDR2 FRNQAP come from the germline V gene. This CDR3 region has 14 residues. V lost 0 bases and J lost 3, with 9 bases in between. CDR3: CASSLEGGLYEQYF. The CDR3 bases that were read are TGTGCAAGCAGCTTAGAAGGGGGGCTCTATGAACAGTAC.

In its sample, this clone was seen a few times. Gene names and germline refer to mouse. The missing CDR3 end, 1 residue past where the read stops, is filled in from the germline J gene. The J gene is TRBJ2-7, the V gene TRBV23; the tabulated D call, TRBD2, remains unverified against the DNA. This CDR3 has 14 amino acids. Germline V CDR1 and CDR2: KGHTA, FQNQQP. Incomplete CDR3 DNA: TGCTCCAGCAGCAGGGACTGGGGGGAGAGCGAACAGTAC. The encoded protein is CSSSRDWGESEQY. The whole CDR3 protein reads CSSSRDWGESEQYF.

Remarks on this clone: Each gene name is a mouse one. The read finishes 1 residue shy of the CDR3 end, and the germline J gene is used to complete it. The chain joins TRBV23 to TRBJ1-5; the table calls TRBD1, which could not be checked here. The CDR3 covers 15 residues. Germline loops: CDR1 KGHTA, CDR2 FQNQQP. The DNA read from the CDR3 is TGCTCCAGCAGCAGACAGGGCAGGAACAACCAGGCTCCGCTT. Protein sequence: CSSSRQGRNNQAPL. Given in full, the CDR3 is CSSSRQGRNNQAPLF.

Turning to this clone: These gene names are mouse names. The read gets to within 1 residue of the CDR3 end, and the germline J gene fills in the rest. The chain recombines TRBV3 with TRBJ2-7, with 10 bases lining up with TRBD1. Germline V lookup: CDR1 SNHLY, CDR2 FYNGKV (reference sequence). CDR3 length: 13 amino acids. V shed 4 bases and J 7 bases; nucleotides not matched to a gene: 4. The CDR3 bases that were read are TGTGCCAGCAGCTCCGACAGGGGGCGGGAACAGTAC. As protein: CASSSDRGREQY. The entire CDR3 sequence reads CASSSDRGREQYF.

As to this clone: Gene labels here are mouse ones. The sequence runs out 1 residue before the end of the CDR3; the remainder is reconstructed from the germline J gene. The V call is TRBV5, the J call TRBJ2-5, with D tentatively TRBD2 (7 bases). CDR1 is LGHNA, CDR2 YNLKQL, per germline (reference sequence). This CDR3 has 17 amino acids. Trimming removed 2 bases from V and 2 bases from J, with 17 bases in between. CDR3 region: CASSQTRGGVGQDTQYF. CDR3 bases read: TGTGCCAGCAGCCAAACGAGGGGGGGAGTGGGCCAAGACACCCAGTAC.

Points on this clone: Germline and genes here are mouse. The DNA ends 1 residue before the CDR3 does, and the rest of the CDR3 is filled in from the germline J gene. This sequence joins TRBV26 and TRBJ2-7; 10 positions agree with TRBD1. V lost 2 bases to trimming and J lost 2 bases; unmatched junction nucleotides: 0. Germline CDR1 KGHPV, CDR2 FQNQEV (reference sequence). This CDR3 is 14 amino acids long. CDR3 region: CASSLGQGAYEQYF. The covered CDR3 bases are TGTGCCAGCAGTCTGGGACAGGGGGCCTATGAACAGTAC.

This clone was detected only a few times. Mouse gene names apply. From the germline J gene comes the end of the CDR3, since the read stops 1 residue before it. The chain recombines TRBV26 with TRBJ2-3; D not resolved. This CDR3 spans 13 amino acids. Germline CDR1 reads KGHPV; CDR2 reads FQNQEV (reference sequence). Trimming took off 7 bases at V and 0 bases at J, with 8 bases between the two ends. Here the CDR3 reads CASNRDSAETLYF. The CDR3 bases that were read are TGTGCCAGCAACAGAGATAGTGCAGAAACGCTGTAT. Full variable domain (remainder filled in from reference TRBV26 and TRBJ2-3): NSKVIQTPRYLVKGQGQKAKMRCIPEKGHPVVFWYQQNKNNEFKFLINFQNQEVLQQIDMTEKRFSAECPSNSPCSLEIQSSEAGDSALYLCASNRDSAETLYFGSGTRLTVL.

A remark on this clone: The gene names here belong to mouse. Sequencing ends 1 residue short of the CDR3 end; the germline J gene provides the rest. The V and J genes are TRBV23 and TRBJ1-2; TRBD1, as called in the table, went unchecked against the DNA. The CDR3 totals 14 residues. Germline V lookup: CDR1 KGHTA, CDR2 FQNQQP. The CDR3 loop reads CSSSWTGTNSDYTF. The sequenced CDR3 bases are TGCTCCAGCAGTTGGACAGGTACAAACTCCGACTACACC. The entire variable domain, with the rest obtained from reference TRBV23 and TRBJ1-2, is as follows: DAAVTQKPRYLIKMKGQEAEMKCIPEKGHTAVFWYQQKQSKELKFLIYFQNQQPLDQIDMVKERFSAVCPSSSLCSLGIRTCEAEDSALYLCSSSWTGTNSDYTFGSGTRLLVI.

As for this clone: Germline and genes: mouse. The read halts 1 residue ahead of the CDR3 end, with the missing end drawn from the germline J gene. The chain couples TRBV5 to TRBJ2-3, with 8 bases that match TRBD2. Germline CDR1 and CDR2: LGHNA and YNLKQL (reference sequence). The CDR3 totals 16 residues. V was clipped by 3 bases and J by 1 base; unmatched bases: 6. The CDR3 protein is CASSHNWGSGAETLYF. The covered CDR3 bases are TGTGCCAGCAGCCATAACTGGGGGTCTGGTGCAGAAACGCTGTAT.

This clone was observed a few times. Each gene name is a mouse one. Coverage ceases 1 residue before the CDR3 finishes, and the germline J gene fills in the end. The gene calls are TRBV3 and TRBJ2-7, with D possibly TRBD1 on 5 matching bases. This CDR3 spans 13 amino acids. The V gene's germline CDR1 is SNHLY and CDR2 FYNGKV (reference sequence). Trimming removed 5 bases at V and 4 bases at J, with 12 bases between. The CDR3 sequence is CASSTRTKYEQYF. The sequenced CDR3 bases are TGTGCCAGCAGCACTCGGACAAAATATGAACAGTAC.

Comments on this clone: Gene labels here are mouse ones. Read coverage stops 1 residue before the CDR3 terminus; the germline J gene supplies the remainder. This chain connects TRBV19 to TRBJ1-4; the D gene is possibly TRBD1 (5 bases). This CDR3 has 13 amino acids. CDR1 is FNHDT and CDR2 is SITEND in the germline V gene (reference sequence). V was clipped by 1 base and J by 6 bases, with 7 bases between them. The sequenced part of the CDR3 DNA is TGTGCCAGCAGTATATGGGACGACGAAAGATTATTT. This codes for CASSIWDDERLF. From start to end, the CDR3 is CASSIWDDERLFF.

By its share, this clone is medium-sized. Genes here carry mouse names. The read gets to within 1 residue of the CDR3 end, and the germline J gene fills in the rest. The V gene is TRBV24, the J gene TRBJ2-7, with TRBD2 matching over 11 bases. This CDR3 is built from 13 residues. The trim removed 5 bases at V and 4 bases at J, leaving 1 base unmatched. CDR1 is KGHTA, CDR2 FRNEEI, per germline. This CDR3 is CASSGDWGYEQYF. The sequenced CDR3 bases are TGTGCCAGCAGTGGGGACTGGGGGTATGAACAGTAC.

Regarding this clone: All gene names here are mouse names. The sequenced fragment ends 1 residue before the CDR3 boundary, so the rest is inferred from the germline J gene. The V call is TRBV13-1, the J call TRBJ2-1, with D tentatively TRBD2 (5 bases). Germline V gene lookup returns CDR1 NSHNY and CDR2 SYGAGN. This CDR3 has 10 amino acids. The germline V and J ends were trimmed by 6 bases and 7 bases, with 5 bases remaining between them. The CDR3 is CASMGAEQFF. CDR3 bases read: TGTGCCAGCATGGGGGCTGAGCAGTTC.

A remark on this clone: The gene names here belong to mouse. Coverage ceases 1 residue before the CDR3 finishes, and the germline J gene fills in the end. The chain couples TRBV26 to TRBJ1-6; D unclear. TRBJ1-6 has ORF status, its function being uncertain. Germline CDR1 KGHPV, CDR2 FQNQEV (reference sequence). The CDR3 is made up of 13 amino acids. V was trimmed by 2 bases and J by 5 bases, leaving 4 bases between them. The CDR3 protein is CASSLGNNSPLYF. Partial CDR3 DNA: TGTGCCAGCAGTCTGGGAAATAATTCGCCCCTCTAC.

This clone was counted between two and nine times. Genes and germline are mouse. The covered CDR3 bases are TGTGCCAGCAGTCCCGGGACAAATTCTGGAAATACGCTCTAT. Translating gives CASSPGTNSGNTLY. The full CDR3 sequence reads CASSPGTNSGNTLYF. The genes are TRBV26 and TRBJ1-3, with D maybe TRBD1 (6 bases). Read coverage stops 1 residue before the CDR3 terminus; the germline J gene supplies the remainder. Deletions cut 4 bases from V and 0 bases from J, with 10 bases between. Per germline, CDR1 KGHPV and CDR2 FQNQEV (reference sequence). This CDR3 has 15 residues.

Notes on this clone: The gene names given are mouse names. From the germline J gene comes the end of the CDR3, since the read stops 1 residue before it. V and J are TRBV13-3 and TRBJ2-1, with 7 bases identical to TRBD1. Trimming removed 0 bases from V and 2 bases from J; junction bases left unmatched: 5. This CDR3 comprises 16 residues. CDR1 is NNHDY, CDR2 SYVADS, per germline. The CDR3 DNA, read in part, is TGTGCCAGCAGTGATGGGGCCGGGACAGACTATGCTGAGCAGTTC. Translation: CASSDGAGTDYAEQF. The whole CDR3 protein reads CASSDGAGTDYAEQFF.

Points on this clone: Gene names denote mouse genes. The CDR3 end is not reached by the read, which stops 1 residue before it; the germline J gene fills it in. Within the sample, other DNA sequences also encode this same CDR3. The V call is TRBV26, the J call TRBJ1-1; no reliable D call. The germline V gene has CDR1 KGHPV and CDR2 FQNQEV (reference sequence). The ends were cut back, 4 bases at V and 0 bases at J, with 3 bases in the middle. The CDR3 sequence is 12 residues long. The covered CDR3 bases are TGTGCCAGCAGTCGACAGAACACAGAAGTCTTC. It codes for CASSRQNTEVF. The whole CDR3 sequence is CASSRQNTEVFF.